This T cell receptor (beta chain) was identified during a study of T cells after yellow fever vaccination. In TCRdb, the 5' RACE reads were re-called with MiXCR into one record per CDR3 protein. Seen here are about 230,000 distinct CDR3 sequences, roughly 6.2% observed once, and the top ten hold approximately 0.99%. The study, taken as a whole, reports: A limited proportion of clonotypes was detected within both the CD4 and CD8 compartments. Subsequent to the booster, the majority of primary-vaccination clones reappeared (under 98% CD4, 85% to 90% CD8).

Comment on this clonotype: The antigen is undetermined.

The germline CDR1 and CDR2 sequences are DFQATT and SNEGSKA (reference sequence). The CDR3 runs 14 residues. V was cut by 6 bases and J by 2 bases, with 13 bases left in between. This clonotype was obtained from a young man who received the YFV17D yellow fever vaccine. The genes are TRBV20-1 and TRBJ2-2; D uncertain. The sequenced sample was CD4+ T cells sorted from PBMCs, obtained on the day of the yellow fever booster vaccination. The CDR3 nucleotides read TGCAGTGCCAGACCGGGCCATAACACCGGGGAGCTGTTTTTT. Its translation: CSARPGHNTGELFF.